This entry describes one T cell receptor (beta chain). Antigen unknown. The data are from a study of post-analysis software for immune sequencing data. On the study more broadly: The disease courses covered relapsing-remitting, secondary progressive and progressive-relapsing multiple sclerosis. Study-wide points: Patients carried 5 or 6 TRBV segments more frequently than controls did, and TRBV5-6, TRBV5-1 and TRBV20-1 were among them. Controls had significantly higher normalized Chao1 diversity than multiple sclerosis patients.

Germline assignment: CDR1 SQVTM and CDR2 ANQGSEA. The CDR3 runs to 11 residues. Unique molecular identifiers tagged the TCR beta cDNA libraries. TCRdb fed the PCR reads into MiXCR, producing one record per CDR3 protein. The data show 650,000 to 900,000 distinct CDR3 sequences, about 43% seen once. This chain joins TRBV29-1 and TRBJ2-1; D unresolved. The specimen sequenced was blood. This receptor was obtained from a girl aged 5 to 17 with multiple sclerosis. The CDR3 DNA sequence: TGCAACGGTTCTACGGACCATGAGCAGTTCTTC. Translating gives CNGSTDHEQFF.